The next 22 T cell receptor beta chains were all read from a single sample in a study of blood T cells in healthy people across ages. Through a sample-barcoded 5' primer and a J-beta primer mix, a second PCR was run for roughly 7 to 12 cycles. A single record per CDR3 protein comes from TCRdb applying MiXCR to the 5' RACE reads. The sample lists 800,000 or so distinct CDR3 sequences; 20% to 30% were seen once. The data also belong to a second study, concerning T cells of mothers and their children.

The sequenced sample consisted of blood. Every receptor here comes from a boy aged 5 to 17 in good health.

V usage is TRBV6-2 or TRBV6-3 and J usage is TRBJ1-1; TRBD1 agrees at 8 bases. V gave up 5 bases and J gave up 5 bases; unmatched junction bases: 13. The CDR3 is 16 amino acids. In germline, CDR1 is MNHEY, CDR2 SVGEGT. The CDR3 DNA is TGTGCCAGCAGTCACTTCATATCGGACAGGGTGACTGAAGCTTTCTTT. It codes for CASSHFISDRVTEAFF.

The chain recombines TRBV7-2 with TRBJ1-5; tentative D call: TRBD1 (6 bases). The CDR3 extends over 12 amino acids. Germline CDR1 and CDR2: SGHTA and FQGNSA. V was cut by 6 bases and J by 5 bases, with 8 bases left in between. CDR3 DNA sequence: TGTGCCAGCAGAAGGGGGGATCAGCCCCAGCATTTT. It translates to CASRRGDQPQHF.

Here the CDR3 reads CASSRDRDYNEQFF. CDR3 DNA: TGTGCCAGCAGTAGGGACAGGGATTACAATGAGCAGTTCTTC. V gene TRBV27 combines with J gene TRBJ2-5; 9 nucleotides match TRBD1. Near its end, the DNA agrees better with TRBJ2-1, so the J call may be wrong. The CDR3 contains 14 residues. The V gene's germline CDR1 is MNHEY and CDR2 SMNVEV (reference sequence).

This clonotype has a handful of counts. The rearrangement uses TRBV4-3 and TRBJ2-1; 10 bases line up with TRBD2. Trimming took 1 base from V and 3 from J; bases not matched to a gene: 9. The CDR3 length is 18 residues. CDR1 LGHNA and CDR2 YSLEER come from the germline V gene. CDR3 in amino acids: CASSQGVAGGSIYNEQFF. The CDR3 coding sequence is TGCGCCAGCAGCCAAGGGGTAGCGGGAGGCTCTATCTACAATGAGCAGTTCTTC.

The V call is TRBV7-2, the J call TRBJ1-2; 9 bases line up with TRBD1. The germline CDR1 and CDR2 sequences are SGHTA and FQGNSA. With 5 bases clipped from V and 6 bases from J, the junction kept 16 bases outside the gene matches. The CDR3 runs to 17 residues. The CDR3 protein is CASSEPGQGSPRDGYTF. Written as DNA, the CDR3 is TGTGCCAGCAGCGAACCGGGACAGGGCAGCCCTAGGGATGGCTACACCTTC.

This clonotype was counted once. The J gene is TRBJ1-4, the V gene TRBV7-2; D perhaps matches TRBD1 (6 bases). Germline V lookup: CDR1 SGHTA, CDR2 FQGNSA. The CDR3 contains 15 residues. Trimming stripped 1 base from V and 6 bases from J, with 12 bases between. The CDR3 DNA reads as TGTGCCAGCAGCTTAGTTGGGGGCGCTTATGAAAAACTGTTTTTT. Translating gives CASSLVGGAYEKLFF.

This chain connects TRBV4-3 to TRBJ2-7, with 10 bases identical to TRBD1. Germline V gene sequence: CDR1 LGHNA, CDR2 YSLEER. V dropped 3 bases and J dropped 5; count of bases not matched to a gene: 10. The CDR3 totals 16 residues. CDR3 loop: CASSHASTGTGDEQYF. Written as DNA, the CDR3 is TGCGCCAGCAGCCACGCTTCGACCGGGACAGGGGACGAGCAGTACTTC.

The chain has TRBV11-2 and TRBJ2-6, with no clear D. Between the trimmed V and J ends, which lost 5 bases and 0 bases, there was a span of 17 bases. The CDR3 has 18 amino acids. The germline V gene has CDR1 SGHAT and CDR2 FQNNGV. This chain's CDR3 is CASSGYMDGFSGANVLTF. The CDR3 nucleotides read TGTGCCAGCAGCGGGTACATGGACGGTTTCTCTGGGGCCAACGTCCTGACTTTC.

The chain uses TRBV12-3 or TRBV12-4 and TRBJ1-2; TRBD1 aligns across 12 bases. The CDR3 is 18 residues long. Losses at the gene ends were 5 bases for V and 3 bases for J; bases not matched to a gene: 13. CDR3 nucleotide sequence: TGTGCCAGCAGTAGTGGACCGGGACAGGGGGCTGGCGACTATGGCTACACCTTC. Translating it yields CASSSGPGQGAGDYGYTF.

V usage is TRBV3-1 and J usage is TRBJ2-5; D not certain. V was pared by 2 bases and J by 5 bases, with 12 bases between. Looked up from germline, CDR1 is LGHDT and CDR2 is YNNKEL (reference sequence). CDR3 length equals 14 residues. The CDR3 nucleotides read TGTGCCAGCAGCCAAATTCCCTCCGGGGAGACCCAGTACTTC. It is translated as CASSQIPSGETQYF.

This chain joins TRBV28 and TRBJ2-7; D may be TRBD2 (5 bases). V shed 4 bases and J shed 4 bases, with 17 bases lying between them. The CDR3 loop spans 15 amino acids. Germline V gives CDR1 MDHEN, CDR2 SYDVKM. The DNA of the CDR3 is TGTGCCAGCAGTTCCCTATACGGACGGGATTACGAGCAGTACTTC. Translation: CASSSLYGRDYEQYF. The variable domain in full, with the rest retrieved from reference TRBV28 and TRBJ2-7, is DVKVTQSSRYLVKRTGEKVFLECVQDMDHENMFWYRQDPGLGLRLIYFSYDVKMKEKGDIPEGYSVSREKKERFSLILESASTNQTSMYLCASSSLYGRDYEQYFGPGTRLTVT.

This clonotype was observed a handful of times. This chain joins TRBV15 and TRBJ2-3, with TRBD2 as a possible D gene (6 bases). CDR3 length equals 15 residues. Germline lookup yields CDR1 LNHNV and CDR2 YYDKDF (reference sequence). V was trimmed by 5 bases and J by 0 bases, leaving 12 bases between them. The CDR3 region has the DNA TGTGCCACCAGCCATCTAGCGCTTAGCACAGATACGCAGTATTTT. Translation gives CATSHLALSTDTQYF. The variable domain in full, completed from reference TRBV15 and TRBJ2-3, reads DAMVIQNPRYQVTQFGKPVTLSCSQTLNHNVMYWYQQKSSQAPKLLFHYYDKDFNNEADTPDNFQSRRPNTSFCFLDIRSPGLGDTAMYLCATSHLALSTDTQYFGPGTRLTVL.

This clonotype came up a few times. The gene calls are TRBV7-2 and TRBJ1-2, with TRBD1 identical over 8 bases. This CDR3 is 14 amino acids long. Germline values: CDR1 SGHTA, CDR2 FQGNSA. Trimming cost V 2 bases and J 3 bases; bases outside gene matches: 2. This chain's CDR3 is CASSLTDRDYGYTF. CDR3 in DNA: TGTGCCAGCAGCTTAACGGACAGGGACTATGGCTACACCTTC. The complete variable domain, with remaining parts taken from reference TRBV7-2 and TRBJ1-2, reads GAGVSQSPSNKVTEKGKDVELRCDPISGHTALYWYRQSLGQGLEFLIYFQGNSAPDKSGLPSDRFSAERTGGSVSTLTIQRTQQEDSAVYLCASSLTDRDYGYTFGSGTRLTVV.

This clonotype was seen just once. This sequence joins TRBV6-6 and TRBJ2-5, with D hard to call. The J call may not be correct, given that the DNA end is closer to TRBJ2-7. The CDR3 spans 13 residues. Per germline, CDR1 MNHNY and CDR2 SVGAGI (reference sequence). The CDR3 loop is CASTGRTDYEQYF. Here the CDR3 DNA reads TGTGCCAGCACGGGCAGGACCGACTACGAGCAGTACTTC.

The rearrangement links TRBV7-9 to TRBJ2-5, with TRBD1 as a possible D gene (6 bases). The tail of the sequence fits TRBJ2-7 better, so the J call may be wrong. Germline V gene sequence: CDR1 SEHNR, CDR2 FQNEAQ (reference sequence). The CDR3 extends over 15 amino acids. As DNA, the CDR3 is TGTGCCAGCAGCTTAGAACTGGACAGTTCCTACGAGCAGTACTTC. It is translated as CASSLELDSSYEQYF.

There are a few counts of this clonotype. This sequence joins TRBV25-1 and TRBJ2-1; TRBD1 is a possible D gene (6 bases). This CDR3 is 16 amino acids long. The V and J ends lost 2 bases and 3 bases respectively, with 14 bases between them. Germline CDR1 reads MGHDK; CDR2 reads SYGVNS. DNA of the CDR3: TGTGCCAGCAGTGAAGTTGGCAGGGGCGACTACAATGAGCAGTTCTTC. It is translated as CASSEVGRGDYNEQFF. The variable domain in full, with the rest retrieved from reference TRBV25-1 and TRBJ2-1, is EADIYQTPRYLVIGTGKKITLECSQTMGHDKMYWYQQDPGMELHLIHYSYGVNSTEKGDLSSESTVSRIRTEHFPLTLESARPSHTSQYLCASSEVGRGDYNEQFFGPGTRLTVL.

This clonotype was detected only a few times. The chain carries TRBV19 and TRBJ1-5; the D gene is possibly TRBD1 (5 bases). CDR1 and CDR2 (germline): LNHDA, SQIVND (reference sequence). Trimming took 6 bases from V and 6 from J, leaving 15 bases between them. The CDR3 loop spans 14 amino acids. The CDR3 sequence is CASSVGGVGQPQHF. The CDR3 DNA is TGTGCCAGTAGCGTGGGAGGGGTCGGTCAGCCCCAGCATTTT.

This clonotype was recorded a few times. The CDR3 is CASRQGQGTYIQYF. CDR3 nucleotide sequence: TGTGCCAGCAGGCAGGGACAGGGAACCTACATTCAGTACTTC. The rearrangement joins TRBV2 to TRBJ2-4; 9 bases are a match to TRBD1. With V trimmed by 6 bases and J by 8 bases, 8 bases remained unmatched. The CDR3 is 14 amino acids. Looked up from germline, CDR1 is SNHLY and CDR2 is FYNNEI.

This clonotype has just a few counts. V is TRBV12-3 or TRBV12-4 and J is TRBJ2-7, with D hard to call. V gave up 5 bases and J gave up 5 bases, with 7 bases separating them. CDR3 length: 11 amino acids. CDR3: CASSVLHEQYF. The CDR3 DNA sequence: TGTGCCAGCAGTGTCCTTCACGAGCAGTACTTC.

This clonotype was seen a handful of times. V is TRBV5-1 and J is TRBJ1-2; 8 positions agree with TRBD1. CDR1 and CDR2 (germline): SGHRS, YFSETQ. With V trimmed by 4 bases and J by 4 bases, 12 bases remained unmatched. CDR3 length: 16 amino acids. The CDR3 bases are TGCGCCAGCAGCATAGCAAGCGGACAGGGAACCTATGGCTACACCTTC. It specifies CASSIASGQGTYGYTF.

The CDR3 nucleotides are TGTGCCCCGGGGCGGGTGCCTAAGAATGAGCAGTTCTTC. This sequence encodes CAPGRVPKNEQFF. The rearrangement uses TRBV7-9 and TRBJ2-1; either TRBD1 or TRBD2 may fit D (5 bases each). Germline V gives CDR1 SEHNR, CDR2 FQNEAQ (reference sequence). The ends were cut back, 11 bases at V and 7 bases at J, with 18 bases in the middle. This CDR3 spans 13 amino acids.

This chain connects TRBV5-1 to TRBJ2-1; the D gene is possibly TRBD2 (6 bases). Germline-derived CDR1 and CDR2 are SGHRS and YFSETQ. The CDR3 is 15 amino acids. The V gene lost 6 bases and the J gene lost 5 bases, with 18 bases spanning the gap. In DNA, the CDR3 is TGCGCCAGCACCACCTACCCGGGACTCGACAATGAGCAGTTCTTC. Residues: CASTTYPGLDNEQFF.